This T cell receptor beta chain was recorded in a study of blood T cell repertoires in COVID-19. Profiled with immunoSEQ multiplex PCR; TCRdb holds only in-frame clones, not every one. The sample has about 81,000 clones; 90% to 95% are singletons. The CDR3 totals 14 residues. CDR1 and CDR2 (germline): MNHEY, SVGAGI. V shed 0 bases and J shed 6 bases, with 6 bases lying between them. The source is a human donor with active COVID-19. The donor label of this sample is uncertain. The sequencing sample was made of peripheral blood. V and J are TRBV6-5 and TRBJ1-6, with unresolved D. The CDR3 bases are TGTGCCAGCAGTTACTCAACTTTTAATTCACCCCTCCACTTT. It yields the protein CASSYSTFNSPLHF.